The rows below give T cell receptor beta chains drawn from one sample of a study of shared clonotypes between healthy human individuals. Assay used: immunoSEQ multiplex PCR; TCRdb lists only in-frame clones, some missing. The sample carries a few million clones, 85% to 95% recorded once. The material sequenced was naive CD4+ T cells from PBMCs. These receptor sequences come from a man younger than 35 in good health. Some clones in this sample may be carry-over from other donors' samples. CDR3s include the opening cysteine and the closing phenylalanine or tryptophan. The D gene is left open where the match is weak.

TRBV5-1,.,TRBJ1-2,CASSVSGTIPYGYTF
TRBV7-6,.,TRBJ2-7,CASSPKNYEQYF
TRBV5-1,TRBD2,TRBJ2-5,CASRVQAGRETQYF
TRBV19,.,TRBJ1-3,CASSPPSTSSGNTIYF
TRBV15,.,TRBJ1-2,CATSRGENGYTF
TRBV28,TRBD1,TRBJ1-5,CASSLDRGQGNQPQHF
TRBV9,TRBD2,TRBJ2-5,CASSVDGRKETQYF
TRBV6-5,TRBD2,TRBJ2-1,CASSWTSGGSYNEQFF
TRBV4-2,TRBD2,TRBJ2-7,CASSQEDGREGEQYF
TRBV6-6,TRBD1,TRBJ1-3,CASNPQGVGNTIYF
TRBV9,.,TRBJ1-3,CASSRNSRVSGNTIYF
TRBV5-5,.,TRBJ2-7,CASRRLQATGEQYF
TRBV5-4,.,TRBJ1-2,CASSLGPLPYGYTF
TRBV28,.,TRBJ1-1,CASSPYLNTEAFF
TRBV10-3,.,TRBJ1-3,CAISPSTALGPYSGNTIYF
TRBV4-3,.,TRBJ1-3,CASSYYIIQGAGGPGNTIYF
TRBV9,.,TRBJ2-1,CASSAFGVSYNEQFF
TRBV28,.,TRBJ1-2,CASRELYGYTF
TRBV6-5,.,TRBJ2-7,CASSYSGSSVYEQYF
TRBV20-1,.,TRBJ2-7,CSASSDYEQYF
TRBV5-4,.,TRBJ2-5,CASSRGQEETQYF
TRBV7-8,TRBD1,TRBJ1-3,CASSLIGSGGVGNTIYF
TRBV5-1,.,TRBJ1-2,CASSLEGEPTTSGYTF